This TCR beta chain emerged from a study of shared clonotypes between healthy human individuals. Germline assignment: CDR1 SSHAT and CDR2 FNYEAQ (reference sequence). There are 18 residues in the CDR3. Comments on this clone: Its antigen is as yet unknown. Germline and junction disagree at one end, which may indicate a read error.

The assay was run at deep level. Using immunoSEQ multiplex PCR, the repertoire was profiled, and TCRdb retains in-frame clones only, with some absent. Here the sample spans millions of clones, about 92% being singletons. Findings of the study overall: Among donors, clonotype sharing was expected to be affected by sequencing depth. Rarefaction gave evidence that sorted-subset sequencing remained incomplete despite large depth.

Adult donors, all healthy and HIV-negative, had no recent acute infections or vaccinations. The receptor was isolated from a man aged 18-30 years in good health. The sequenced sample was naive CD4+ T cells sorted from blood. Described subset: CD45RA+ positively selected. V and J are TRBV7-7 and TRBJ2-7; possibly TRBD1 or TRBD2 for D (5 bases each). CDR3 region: CASSPPRDRPGNSAEQYF. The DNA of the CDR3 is TGTGCTAGCAGCCCGCCCCGGGACCGGCCAGGGAATTCCGCCGAGCAGTACTTC.